The 28 T cell receptor beta chains below were found in one sample sequenced in a study of T cell changes during pregnancy in multiple sclerosis. Generated by immunoSEQ multiplex PCR, the TCRdb table keeps only in-frame clones and is missing some. Among about 70,000 clones, 92% were seen once, and the ten largest hold around 3.3%. Specimen: CD8+ T cells from peripheral blood mononuclear cells, collected in the third trimester of pregnancy. All receptors come from a female donor in good health, enrolled as a control in a pregnancy study.

The J gene is TRBJ2-7, the V gene TRBV19; TRBD2 might be the D (6 bases). This CDR3 is built from 14 residues. The germline V and J ends were trimmed by 6 bases and 5 bases, with 17 bases remaining between them. Germline assignment: CDR1 LNHDA and CDR2 SQIVND (reference sequence). The CDR3 reads CASRSPGGINEQYF. The DNA for the CDR3 is TGTGCCAGTAGATCTCCTGGGGGGATCAACGAGCAGTACTTC.

The genes are TRBV4-3 and TRBJ1-3, with D hard to call. Trimming cost V 1 base and J 1 base, with 11 bases left between them. The CDR3 length is 16 residues. Germline CDR1 reads LGHNA; CDR2 reads YSLEER. CDR3 in DNA: TGCGCCAGCAGCCAAGTTCTGGGAGGGTCTGGAAACACCATATATTTT. It specifies CASSQVLGGSGNTIYF.

The genes are TRBV6-4 and TRBJ1-5; no clear D. Germline V gene lookup returns CDR1 MRHNA and CDR2 SNTAGT. Trimming removed 0 bases from V and 6 bases from J, with 9 bases in between. The CDR3 is 14 amino acids. The CDR3 spells CASSDSLGVQPQHF. In DNA, the CDR3 is TGTGCCAGCAGTGACTCGCTCGGGGTTCAGCCCCAGCATTTT.

J is TRBJ1-5 and V is TRBV2, with D unresolved. The CDR3 runs 13 residues. V lost 8 bases to trimming and J lost 2 bases, with 10 bases between them. Germline loops: CDR1 SNHLY, CDR2 FYNNEI. Written as DNA, the CDR3 is TGTGCCAGCCTCTTGAGTCGCAATCAGCCCCAGCATTTT. Translated, it gives CASLLSRNQPQHF.

The count of this clone is one. The chain joins TRBV30 to TRBJ1-2; TRBD1 matches 9 bases. V trimming: 4 bases; J trimming: 7 bases; junction bases outside the gene matches: 7. This CDR3 region has 13 residues. Germline V gene data show CDR1 as GTSNPN and CDR2 as SVGIG (reference sequence). The CDR3 DNA sequence: TGTGCCTGGAACCCTGGACAGGGGATTGGCTACACCTTC. Translation gives CAWNPGQGIGYTF.

The J gene is TRBJ2-7, the V gene TRBV9, with D perhaps matching TRBD2 (6 bases). Germline V CDR1 and CDR2: SGDLS, YYNGEE. This CDR3 contains 14 residues. V was cut by 3 bases and J by 0 bases, with 10 bases left in between. Here the CDR3 reads CASSARLGSYEQYF. CDR3 bases: TGTGCCAGCAGCGCTAGACTAGGCTCCTACGAGCAGTACTTC.

This clone occurred once. The chain employs TRBV6-5 and TRBJ1-1, with 8 bases identical to TRBD1. The ends lost 5 bases at V and 3 bases at J; junction bases unmatched: 2. Germline CDR1 reads MNHEY; CDR2 reads SVGAGI. The length of the CDR3 is 13 residues. CDR3 protein: CASSQGAHTEAFF. CDR3 coding DNA: TGTGCCAGCAGTCAGGGGGCACACACTGAAGCTTTCTTT.

The chain employs TRBV29-1 and TRBJ2-2, with a tentative D call TRBD1 (6 bases). Per the germline V gene, CDR1 is SQVTM and CDR2 is ANQGSEA. V dropped 6 bases and J dropped 4 bases, with 15 bases sitting between them. This CDR3 has 14 residues. CDR3 nucleotide sequence: TGCAGCGTGGAGGTGGGGGCAGGCACCGGGGAGCTGTTTTTT. It encodes CSVEVGAGTGELFF.

This rearrangement joins TRBV6-4 to TRBJ1-6; D ambiguous. Trimming took 0 bases from V and 7 from J, leaving 16 bases between them. The CDR3 runs 17 residues. Germline V gives CDR1 MRHNA, CDR2 SNTAGT. The CDR3 spells CASSDSSGRGENSPLHF. The CDR3 DNA follows: TGTGCCAGCAGTGACTCTAGCGGACGGGGAGAAAATTCACCCCTCCACTTT.

V usage is TRBV27 and J usage is TRBJ2-2; D is possibly TRBD2 (6 bases). V lost 2 bases to trimming and J lost 5 bases, with 21 bases between them. The CDR3 extends over 18 amino acids. Germline V gene lookup returns CDR1 MNHEY and CDR2 SMNVEV (reference sequence). The CDR3 nucleotides are TGTGCCAGCAGTTTAGGAGGAGGGGCAGGTAGACGGACCGGGGAGCTGTTTTTT. This codes for CASSLGGGAGRRTGELFF.

This chain links TRBV5-1 with TRBJ1-1, with D unresolved. CDR1 is SGHRS and CDR2 is YFSETQ in the germline V gene. The CDR3 covers 13 residues. Trimming stripped 5 bases from V and 2 bases from J, with 10 bases between. The CDR3 bases are TGCGCCAGCAGGGAGGACGGCAACACTGAAGCTTTCTTT. Translating gives CASREDGNTEAFF.

The gene calls are TRBV4-1 and TRBJ2-5; no reliable D call. CDR1 and CDR2 (germline): MGHRA, YSYEKL. The V gene lost 2 bases and the J gene lost 2 bases, with 6 bases spanning the gap. The CDR3 is made up of 13 amino acids. CDR3 bases: TGCGCCAGCAGCCAACCCGGGCAAGAGACCCAGTACTTC. Its translation is CASSQPGQETQYF.

This clone came up a few times. This chain joins TRBV10-3 and TRBJ2-7; tentatively, D is TRBD1 (5 bases). The germline V gene has CDR1 ENHRY and CDR2 SYGVKD. This CDR3 is built from 14 residues. Deletions cut 7 bases from V and 1 base from J, with 14 bases between. CDR3: CAITDSTQSYEQYF. The CDR3 DNA is TGTGCCATCACTGACAGTACCCAGTCCTACGAGCAGTACTTC.

The genes are TRBV21-1 and TRBJ1-5. TRBV21-1 is given as a pseudogene. The CDR3 sequence is 15 residues long. The CDR3 protein is CASSKRGGGNEPQHF. The CDR3 region has the DNA TGTGCCAGCAGCAAAAGGGGAGGGGGAAACGAGCCCCAGCATTTT.

The chain employs TRBV13 and TRBJ1-2; D is perhaps TRBD1 (6 bases). CDR3 size: 14 residues. Germline values: CDR1 PRHDT, CDR2 FYEKMQ (reference sequence). With 2 bases removed from V and 5 bases from J, the gap between germline ends came to 12 bases. DNA for the CDR3: TGTGCCAGCAGCTTAAGGGGGGAGGGGTATGGCTACACCTTC. This gives the protein CASSLRGEGYGYTF.

V is TRBV6-6 and J is TRBJ1-5; TRBD1 is a possible D gene (5 bases). The CDR3 is made up of 14 amino acids. Germline CDR1 reads MNHNY; CDR2 reads SVGAGI (reference sequence). V dropped 6 bases and J dropped 0 bases, with 9 bases sitting between them. In DNA, the CDR3 is TGTGCCAGCAGCAACGGGGGTAGCAATCAGCCCCAGCATTTT. Translating gives CASSNGGSNQPQHF.

The V call is TRBV7-8, the J call TRBJ1-5; D unresolved. Looked up from germline, CDR1 is SGHVS and CDR2 is FQNEAQ. Trimming shortened V by 8 bases and J by 6 bases, and 11 bases separated the two germline ends. This CDR3 region has 12 residues. In DNA form, the CDR3 reads TGTGCCAGCTCCCCGGGGAGTCAGCCCCAGCATTTT. The encoded protein is CASSPGSQPQHF.

This clone turned up a few times. V and J are TRBV7-6 and TRBJ1-1, with 10 bases matching TRBD1. V dropped 3 bases and J dropped 8; count of bases not matched to a gene: 3. The CDR3 consists of 13 residues. CDR1 is SGHVS and CDR2 is FNYEAQ in the germline V gene. For the CDR3, the DNA is TGTGCCAGCAGCTTCAGACAGGGGGCAGAAGCTTTCTTT. Its translation: CASSFRQGAEAFF.

This clone showed up just once. The gene calls are TRBV5-6 and TRBJ2-7, with D perhaps TRBD1 (5 bases). The CDR3 contains 14 residues. Germline CDR1 reads SGHDT; CDR2 reads YYEEEE. The V end was cut by 0 bases, the J end by 3 bases, with 10 bases between. CDR3 region: CASSLESGIYEQYF. DNA of the CDR3: TGTGCCAGCAGCTTGGAGTCAGGGATCTACGAGCAGTACTTC.

The V call is TRBV7-6, the J call TRBJ1-1; D gene uncertain. Between the trimmed V and J ends, which lost 5 bases and 6 bases, there was a span of 16 bases. From germline, CDR1 is SGHVS and CDR2 FNYEAQ. The CDR3 contains 14 residues. CDR3 residues: CASSTSGSRAEAFF. For the CDR3, the DNA is TGTGCCAGCAGCACCTCGGGAAGCCGGGCTGAAGCTTTCTTT.

The chain recombines TRBV7-9 with TRBJ1-4; 7 bases are a match to TRBD1. Trimming removed 6 bases from V and 5 bases from J; junction bases left unmatched: 12. Looked up from germline, CDR1 is SEHNR and CDR2 is FQNEAQ (reference sequence). CDR3 length equals 16 residues. Written as DNA, the CDR3 is TGTGCCAGCAGTTTGTTTCGACAGGGCCCGAATGAAAAACTGTTTTTT. This translates into CASSLFRQGPNEKLFF. Full variable domain (rest looked up from reference TRBV7-9 and TRBJ1-4): DTGVSQNPRHKITKRGQNVTFRCDPISEHNRLYWYRQTLGQGPEFLTYFQNEAQLEKSRLLSDRFSAERPKGSFSTLEIQRTEQGDSAMYLCASSLFRQGPNEKLFFGSGTQLSVL.

This chain joins TRBV30 and TRBJ1-3; TRBD1 aligns across 7 bases. CDR3 length: 18 amino acids. V lost 3 bases and J lost 4; bases outside the gene matches: 18. Per the germline V gene, CDR1 is GTSNPN and CDR2 is SVGIG (reference sequence). This CDR3 is CAWRDRTLLGTAGNTIYF. CDR3 nucleotide sequence: TGTGCCTGGAGGGACAGGACCCTGCTCGGGACGGCGGGAAACACCATATATTTT. Full variable domain (rest looked up from reference TRBV30 and TRBJ1-3): SQTIHQWPATLVQPVGSPLSLECTVEGTSNPNLYWYRQAAGRGLQLLFYSVGIGQISSEVPQNLSASRPQDRQFILSSKKLLLSDSGFYLCAWRDRTLLGTAGNTIYFGEGSWLTVV.

The chain employs TRBV9 and TRBJ2-7, with TRBD2 matching over 9 bases. The CDR3 runs to 15 residues. Looked up from germline, CDR1 is SGDLS and CDR2 is YYNGEE. The J segment lost 5 bases and the V segment lost 0 bases, leaving 6 bases of the junction unmatched. This chain's CDR3 is CASSVAGRGGDEQYF. CDR3 sequence (DNA): TGTGCCAGCAGCGTAGCTGGGCGGGGGGGCGACGAGCAGTACTTC.

The chain employs TRBV27 and TRBJ2-5; weak D call: TRBD2 (5 bases). The CDR3 spans 14 residues. Germline CDR1 is MNHEY and CDR2 is SMNVEV (reference sequence). V was trimmed by 4 bases and J by 4 bases, leaving 13 bases between them. In nucleotides, the CDR3 is TGTGCCAGCAGTTCGGGGTTACTCATAGAGACCCAGTACTTC. Translation: CASSSGLLIETQYF.

The chain joins TRBV21-1 to TRBJ2-4; TRBD1 is the table's D call and was not checked against the DNA. TRBV21-1 is described as a pseudogene. The CDR3 extends over 14 amino acids. The CDR3 here is CASSPRVSKNIQYF. CDR3 in DNA: TGTGCCAGCAGCCCCAGGGTCTCCAAAAACATTCAGTACTTC.

The CDR3 nucleotides are TGTGCCAGCAGCCCCCGTGTGGGGACAATTGGCTATGGCTACACCTTC. Amino acids: CASSPRVGTIGYGYTF. V and J are TRBV7-9 and TRBJ1-2, with a weak D call TRBD1 (6 bases). Germline V CDR1 and CDR2: SEHNR, FQNEAQ (reference sequence). Trimming pared 5 bases from V and 4 bases from J, leaving 20 bases between. The CDR3 extends over 16 amino acids.

The gene calls are TRBV4-1 and TRBJ2-5; 13 bases are a match to TRBD2. TRBJ2-7 explains the end of the DNA better; the J call may be wrong. This CDR3 has 19 amino acids. The germline CDR1 and CDR2 sequences are MGHRA and YSYEKL. CDR3 sequence reads: CASSQVLAPGLAGPYEQYF. The CDR3 coding sequence is TGCGCCAGCAGCCAAGTATTAGCCCCGGGACTAGCGGGGCCCTACGAGCAGTACTTC.

The chain carries TRBV5-6 and TRBJ2-1; 9 nucleotides line up with TRBD2. V dropped 0 bases and J dropped 7; count of bases not matched to a gene: 8. The CDR3 contains 16 residues. The V gene's germline CDR1 is SGHDT and CDR2 YYEEEE. The CDR3 sequence: CASSLVGGTSTNEQFF. The CDR3 coding sequence is TGTGCCAGCAGCTTGGTAGGTGGGACTAGCACTAATGAGCAGTTCTTC.